The text below deals with one TCR beta chain. The data were taken from a study of blood T cell repertoires in COVID-19. As for the study in general: The cDNA or gDNA used as material had been derived from T cells, B-cell-depleted T cells, or PBMCs.

In the original analysis: Amplification with reference gene primers provided the estimates of nucleated cell counts. The data were produced by immunoSEQ multiplex PCR, yet TCRdb's version contains in-frame clones alone and is incomplete. V, J and clone size are those of that table, while D and trimming were read from the DNA. The table records about 280,000 clones, roughly 85% of them present only once. This receptor was taken from a human donor in a cohort sampled during active COVID-19. The material sequenced was peripheral blood.

The CDR3: CASSYRERGEAFF. CDR3 bases: TGTGCCAGCAGTTACAGGGAAAGGGGTGAAGCTTTCTTT. The chain combines TRBV6-5 with TRBJ1-1, with D possibly being TRBD1 (5 bases). The V and J ends lost 2 bases and 7 bases respectively, with 11 bases between them. The CDR3 consists of 13 residues. The germline V gene encodes CDR1 MNHEY and CDR2 SVGAGI.